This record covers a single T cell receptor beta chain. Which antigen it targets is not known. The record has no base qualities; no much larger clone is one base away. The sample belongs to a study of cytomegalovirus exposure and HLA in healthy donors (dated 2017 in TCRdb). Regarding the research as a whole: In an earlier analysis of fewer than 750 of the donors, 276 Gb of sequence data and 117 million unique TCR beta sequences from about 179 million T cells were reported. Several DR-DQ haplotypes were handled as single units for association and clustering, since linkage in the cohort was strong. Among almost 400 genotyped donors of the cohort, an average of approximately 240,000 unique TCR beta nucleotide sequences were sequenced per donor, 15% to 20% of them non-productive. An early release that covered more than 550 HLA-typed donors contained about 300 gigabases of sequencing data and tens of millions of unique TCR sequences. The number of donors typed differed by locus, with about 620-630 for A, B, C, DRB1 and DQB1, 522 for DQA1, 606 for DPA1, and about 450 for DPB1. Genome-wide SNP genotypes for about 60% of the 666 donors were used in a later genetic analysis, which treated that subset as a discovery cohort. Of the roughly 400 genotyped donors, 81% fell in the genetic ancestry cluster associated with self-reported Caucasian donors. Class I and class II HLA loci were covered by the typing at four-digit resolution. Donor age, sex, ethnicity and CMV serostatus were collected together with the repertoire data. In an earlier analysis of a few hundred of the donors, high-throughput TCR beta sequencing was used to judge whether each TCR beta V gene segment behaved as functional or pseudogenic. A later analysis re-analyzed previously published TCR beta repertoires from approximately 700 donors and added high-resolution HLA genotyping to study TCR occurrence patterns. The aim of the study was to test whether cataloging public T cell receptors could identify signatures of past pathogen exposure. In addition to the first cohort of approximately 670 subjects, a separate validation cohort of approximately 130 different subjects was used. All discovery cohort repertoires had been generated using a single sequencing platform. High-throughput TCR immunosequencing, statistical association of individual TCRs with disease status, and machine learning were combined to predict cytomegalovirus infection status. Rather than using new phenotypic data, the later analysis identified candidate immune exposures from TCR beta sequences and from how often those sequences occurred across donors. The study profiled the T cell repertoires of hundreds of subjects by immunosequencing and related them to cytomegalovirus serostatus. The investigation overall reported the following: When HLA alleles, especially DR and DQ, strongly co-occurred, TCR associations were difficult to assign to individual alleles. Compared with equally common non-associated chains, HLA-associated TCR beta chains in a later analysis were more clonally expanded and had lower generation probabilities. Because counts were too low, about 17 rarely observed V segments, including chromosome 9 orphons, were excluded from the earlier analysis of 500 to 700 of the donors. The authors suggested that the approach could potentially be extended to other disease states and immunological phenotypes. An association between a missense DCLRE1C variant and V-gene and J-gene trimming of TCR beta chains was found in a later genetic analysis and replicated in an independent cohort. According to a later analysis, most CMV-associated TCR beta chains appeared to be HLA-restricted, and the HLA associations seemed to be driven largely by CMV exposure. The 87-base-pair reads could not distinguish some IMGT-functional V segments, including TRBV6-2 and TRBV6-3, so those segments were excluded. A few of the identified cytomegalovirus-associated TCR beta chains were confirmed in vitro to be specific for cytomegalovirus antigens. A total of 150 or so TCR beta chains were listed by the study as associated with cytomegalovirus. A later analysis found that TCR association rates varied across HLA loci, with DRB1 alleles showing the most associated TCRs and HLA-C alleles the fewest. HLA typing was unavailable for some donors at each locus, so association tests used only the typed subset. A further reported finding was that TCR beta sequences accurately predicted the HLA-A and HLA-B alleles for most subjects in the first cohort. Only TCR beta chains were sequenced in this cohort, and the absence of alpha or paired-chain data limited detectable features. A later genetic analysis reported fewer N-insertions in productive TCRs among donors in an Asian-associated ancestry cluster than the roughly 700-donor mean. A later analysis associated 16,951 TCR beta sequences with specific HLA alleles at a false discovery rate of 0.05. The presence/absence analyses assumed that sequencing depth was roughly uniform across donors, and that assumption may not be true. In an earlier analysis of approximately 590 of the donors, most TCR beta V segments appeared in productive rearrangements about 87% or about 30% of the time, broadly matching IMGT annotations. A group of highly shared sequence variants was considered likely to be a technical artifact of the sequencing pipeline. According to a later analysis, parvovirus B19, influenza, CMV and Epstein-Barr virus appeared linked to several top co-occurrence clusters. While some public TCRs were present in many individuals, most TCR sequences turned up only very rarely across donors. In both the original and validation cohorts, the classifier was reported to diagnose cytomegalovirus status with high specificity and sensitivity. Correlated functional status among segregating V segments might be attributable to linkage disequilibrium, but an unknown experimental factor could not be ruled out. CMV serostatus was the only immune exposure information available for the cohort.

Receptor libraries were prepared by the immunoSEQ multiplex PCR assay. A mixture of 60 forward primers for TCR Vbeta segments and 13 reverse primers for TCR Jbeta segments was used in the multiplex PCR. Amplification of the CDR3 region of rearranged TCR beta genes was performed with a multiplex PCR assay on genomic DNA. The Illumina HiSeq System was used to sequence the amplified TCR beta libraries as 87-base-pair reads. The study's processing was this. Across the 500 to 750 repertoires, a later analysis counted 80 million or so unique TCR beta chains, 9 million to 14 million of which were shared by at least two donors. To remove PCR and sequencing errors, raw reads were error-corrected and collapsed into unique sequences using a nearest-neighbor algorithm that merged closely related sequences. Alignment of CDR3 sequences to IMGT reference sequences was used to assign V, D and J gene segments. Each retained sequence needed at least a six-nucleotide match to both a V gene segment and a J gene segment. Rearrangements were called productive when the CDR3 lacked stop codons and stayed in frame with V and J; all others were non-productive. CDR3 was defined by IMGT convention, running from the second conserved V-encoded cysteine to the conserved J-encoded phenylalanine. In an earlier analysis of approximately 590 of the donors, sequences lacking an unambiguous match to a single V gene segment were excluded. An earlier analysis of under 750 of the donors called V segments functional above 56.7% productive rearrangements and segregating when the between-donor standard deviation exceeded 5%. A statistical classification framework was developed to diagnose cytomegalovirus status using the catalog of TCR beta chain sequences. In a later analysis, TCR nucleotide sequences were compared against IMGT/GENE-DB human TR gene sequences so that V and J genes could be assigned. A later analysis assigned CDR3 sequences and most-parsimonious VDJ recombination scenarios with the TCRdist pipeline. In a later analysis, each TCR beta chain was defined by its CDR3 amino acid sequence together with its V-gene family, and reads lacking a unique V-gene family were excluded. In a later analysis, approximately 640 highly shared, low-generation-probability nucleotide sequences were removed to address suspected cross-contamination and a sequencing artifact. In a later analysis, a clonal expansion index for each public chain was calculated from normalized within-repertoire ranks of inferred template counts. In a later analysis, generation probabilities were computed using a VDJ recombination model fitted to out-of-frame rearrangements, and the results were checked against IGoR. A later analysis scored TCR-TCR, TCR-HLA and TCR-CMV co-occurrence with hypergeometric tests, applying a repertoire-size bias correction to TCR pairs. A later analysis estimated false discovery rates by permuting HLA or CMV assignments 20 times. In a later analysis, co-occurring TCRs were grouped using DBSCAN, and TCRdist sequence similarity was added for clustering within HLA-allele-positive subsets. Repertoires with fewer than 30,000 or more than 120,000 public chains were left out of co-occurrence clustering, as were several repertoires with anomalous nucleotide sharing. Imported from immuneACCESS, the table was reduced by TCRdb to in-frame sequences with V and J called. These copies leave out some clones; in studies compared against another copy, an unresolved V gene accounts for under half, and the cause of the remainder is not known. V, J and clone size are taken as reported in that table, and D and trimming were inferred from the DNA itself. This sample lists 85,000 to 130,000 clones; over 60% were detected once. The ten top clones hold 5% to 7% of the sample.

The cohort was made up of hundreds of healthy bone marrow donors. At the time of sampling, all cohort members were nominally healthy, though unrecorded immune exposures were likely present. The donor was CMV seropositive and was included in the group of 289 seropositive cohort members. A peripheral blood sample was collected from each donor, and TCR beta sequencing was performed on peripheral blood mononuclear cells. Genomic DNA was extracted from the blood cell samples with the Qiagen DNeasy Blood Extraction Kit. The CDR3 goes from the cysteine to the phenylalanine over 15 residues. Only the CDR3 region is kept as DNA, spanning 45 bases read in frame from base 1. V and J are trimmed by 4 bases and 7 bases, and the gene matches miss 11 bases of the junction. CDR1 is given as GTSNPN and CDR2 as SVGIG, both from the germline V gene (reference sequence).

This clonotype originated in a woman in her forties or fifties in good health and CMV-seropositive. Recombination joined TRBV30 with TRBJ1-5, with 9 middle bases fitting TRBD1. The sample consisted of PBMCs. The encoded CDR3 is CAWMPGTGIWQPQHF. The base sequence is TGTGCCTGGATGCCCGGGACAGGGATATGGCAGCCCCAGCATTTT.